The 21 T cell receptor beta chains given below trace back to one sample, sequenced in a study of tumor-infiltrating lymphocytes in primary liver carcinoma. Each 20-30 mg portion of unsorted bulk tissue served as the source for co-extraction of RNA and DNA. Total RNA amounting to 500 ng was the source from which TCR beta cDNA was made with a constant-region primer. Libraries covering TCR beta were generated through three nested multiplex PCR rounds (using a slightly modified ARM-PCR). Two initial PCR rounds of around 9 cycles each paired TRBV1-TRBV30 forward primers with a C-beta reverse primer. TCRdb passed the multiplex PCR reads through MiXCR, listing each CDR3 protein once. Of about 130,000 distinct CDR3 sequences listed, around 64% were seen once; the top ten hold approximately 8.9%. Sequenced: liver tumor tissue from sampling region 3. Subset: tumor region T3, left-lateral pole. The receptors were sampled from a woman aged 55 to 70 with primary liver carcinoma and hepatitis B virus infection.

In regard to this clonotype: Germline and junction disagree at one end, which may indicate a read error. The rearrangement uses TRBV6-5 and TRBJ1-1; D ambiguous. CDR1 MNHEY and CDR2 SVGAGI come from the germline V gene. This CDR3 region has 15 residues. CDR3 DNA: TGTGCTAGCAGTTATGGTAGAGAGTTCAGTACTGAAACTTTCTTT. Translated, it gives CASSYGREFSTETFF.

For this clonotype: This may come from a read error, since a much larger clone is one base off. The V call is TRBV7-8, the J call TRBJ2-3; D is possibly TRBD1 or TRBD2 (5 bases each). Trimming took 7 bases from V and 5 from J, leaving 19 bases between them. The CDR3 runs to 15 residues. CDR1 and CDR2 (germline): SGHVS, FQNEAQ. Here the CDR3 reads CASNPGRGYIDTQYF. In DNA, the CDR3 is TGTGCCAGCAACCCGGGACGAGGATACATAGATACGCAGTATTTT.

This clonotype was seen once. This rearrangement joins TRBV7-9 to TRBJ1-4; 7 positions agree with TRBD1. The CDR3 contains 11 residues. The germline V gene encodes CDR1 SEHNR and CDR2 FQNEAQ (reference sequence). V lost 5 bases to trimming and J lost 13 bases; unmatched junction nucleotides: 4. The DNA for the CDR3 is TGTGCCAGCAGCCAGGGGGGTAGACTGTTTTTT. Its protein product is CASSQGGRLFF.

The CDR3 loop reads CASSLVRGGLVIQYF. The CDR3 region has the DNA TGTGCCAGCAGCCTAGTGAGGGGGGGACTAGTGATACAGTACTTC. V is TRBV11-2 and J is TRBJ2-7; TRBD2 aligns across 8 bases. The V gene end was trimmed by 5 bases and the J gene end by 10 bases; junction bases not matched to a gene: 16. The CDR3 consists of 15 residues. Germline-derived CDR1 and CDR2 are SGHAT and FQNNGV.

The chain links TRBV6-6 to TRBJ2-2, with D possibly called TRBD1 or TRBD2 (6 bases each). This CDR3 has 16 residues. Germline CDR1 and CDR2: MNHNY and SVGAGI (reference sequence). V lost 2 bases to trimming and J lost 6 bases, with 16 bases between them. The CDR3 sequence is CASSYPRGEPPGELFF. The CDR3 DNA reads as TGTGCCAGCAGTTACCCTAGGGGGGAACCCCCCGGGGAGCTGTTTTTT.

This clonotype appeared many times. Germline is not matched at one junction end, which may reflect a read error. The rearrangement joins TRBV4-1 to TRBJ1-2; D gene unclear. Germline V gene sequence: CDR1 MGHRA, CDR2 YSYEKL. This CDR3 has 11 amino acids. The CDR3 region has the DNA TGCGCCAGCAGCCAAGTCAACAGCCCAGTCTTC. Amino acid sequence: CASSQVNSPVF.

Comment on this clonotype: One junction end disagrees with the germline gene, perhaps due to a read error. The chain is built from TRBV29-1 and TRBJ2-5, with D perhaps TRBD1 (5 bases). The CDR3 runs 15 residues. Germline V gene lookup returns CDR1 SQVTM and CDR2 ANQGSEA. In nucleotides, the CDR3 is TGCAGCGTTGAGGGTAGGGGCGGCAGACAAGATACCCAGTACTTC. Protein sequence: CSVEGRGGRQDTQYF.

This clonotype was detected once. J is TRBJ1-1 and V is TRBV19; D is perhaps TRBD1 (5 bases). The germline CDR1 and CDR2 sequences are LNHDA and SQIVND (reference sequence). The CDR3 is 15 amino acids. Trimming left V 4 bases short and J 5 bases short, with 17 bases between. CDR3 nucleotide sequence: TGTGCCAGTAGTAGATCCGGGGCAAGGAGGACTGAAGCTTTCTTT. This translates into CASSRSGARRTEAFF. Variable domain in full (rest from reference TRBV19 and TRBJ1-1): DGGITQSPKYLFRKEGQNVTLSCEQNLNHDAMYWYRQDPGQGLRLIYYSQIVNDFQKGDIAEGYSVSREKKESFPLTVTSAQKNPTAFYLCASSRSGARRTEAFFGQGTRLTVV.

This clonotype was counted only a few times. The chain recombines TRBV11-2 with TRBJ1-2; D might be TRBD1 (5 bases). This CDR3 spans 13 amino acids. Germline CDR1 reads SGHAT; CDR2 reads FQNNGV. The CDR3 loop is CVSSSGTEYGYTF. The CDR3 DNA sequence: TGTGTTAGTAGTTCCGGGACGGAATATGGCTACACCTTC.

This clonotype was seen ten or more times. This sequence joins TRBV6-1 and TRBJ2-7, with 10 bases that match TRBD1. CDR3 size: 16 residues. J was trimmed by 4 bases and V by 4 bases; bases with no gene match: 10. CDR1 is MNHNS and CDR2 is SASEGT in the germline V gene. Here the CDR3 reads CASSGQDRGLRYEQYF. The CDR3 region has the DNA TGTGCCAGCAGTGGCCAAGACAGGGGGCTGCGTTACGAGCAGTACTTC.

This clonotype was recorded many times. This sequence joins TRBV6-5 and TRBJ2-1; TRBD2 agrees at 8 bases. V lost 3 bases to trimming and J lost 6 bases; unmatched junction nucleotides: 4. This CDR3 spans 14 amino acids. Per the germline V gene, CDR1 is MNHEY and CDR2 is SVGAGI. The CDR3 spells CASSYGAGVNEQFF. The CDR3 DNA reads as TGTGCCAGCAGTTATGGAGCGGGGGTCAATGAGCAGTTCTTC.

As for this clonotype: Since the CDR3 does not end with the conserved phenylalanine or tryptophan, this likely comes from a read error. The chain combines TRBV11-2 with TRBJ2-3, with unresolved D. Per the germline V gene, CDR1 is SGHAT and CDR2 is FQNNGV. The CDR3 has 12 amino acids. The DNA for the CDR3 is TGTGCCAGCAGCCACTGGGCGGATACACAGTATATT. Translated: CASSHWADTQYI.

In its sample, this clonotype was seen once. The chain employs TRBV29-1 and TRBJ1-2; tentatively, D is TRBD1 (5 bases). The CDR3 is 13 residues long. Trimming took off 0 bases at V and 12 bases at J, with 17 bases between the two ends. The germline V gene has CDR1 SQVTM and CDR2 ANQGSEA. The CDR3 here is CSVEDLRDGGHTF. DNA of the CDR3: TGCAGCGTTGAAGATCTCCGGGACGGTGGTCACACCTTC.

A note on this clonotype: The final CDR3 position lacks the conserved phenylalanine or tryptophan, pointing to a likely read error. This chain joins TRBV12-3 or TRBV12-4 and TRBJ1-2; possible D gene TRBD1, 5 bases. This CDR3 has 16 residues. Written as DNA, the CDR3 is TGTGCCAGCAGTTTAGCGCAGGGAGGGGTAAACTATGGTTACACCATC. Protein: CASSLAQGGVNYGYTI.

This clonotype was seen many times. The V call is TRBV5-8, the J call TRBJ2-5; 8 positions match TRBD1. The CDR3 is 13 amino acids. V gave up 5 bases and J gave up 7 bases; unmatched junction bases: 7. Per germline, CDR1 SGHTS and CDR2 YDEGEE. The CDR3 DNA reads TGTGCCAGCAGTTCCGGGACAGGAGGGACCCAGTACTTC. Translating gives CASSSGTGGTQYF.

This clonotype was counted ten times or more. V and J are TRBV6-2 or TRBV6-3 and TRBJ2-7; no firm D call. This CDR3 has 12 amino acids. CDR1 is MNHEY, CDR2 SVGEGT, per germline. Trimming removed 2 bases at V and 7 bases at J, with 9 bases between. DNA of the CDR3: TGTGCCAGCAGTTACCCAGGAAGAGAGCAGTACTTC. Protein: CASSYPGREQYF.

This chain uses TRBV6-5 with TRBJ1-5; D unresolved. The CDR3 contains 13 residues. Trimming took 11 bases from V and 6 from J, leaving 17 bases between them. Germline loops: CDR1 MNHEY, CDR2 SVGAGI. CDR3 sequence: CACSYAVGQPQHF. CDR3 DNA sequence: TGTGCCTGTAGTTACGCGGTGGGTCAGCCCCAGCATTTT.

This clonotype was observed a few times. The chain joins TRBV2 to TRBJ2-7; TRBD1 matches at 7 bases. CDR3 length equals 14 residues. Trimming removed 6 bases from V and 1 base from J; junction bases left unmatched: 6. CDR1 and CDR2 (germline): SNHLY, FYNNEI. The CDR3 spells CASRIEGASYEQYF. The CDR3 bases are TGTGCCAGCAGGATTGAGGGGGCGTCCTACGAGCAGTACTTC.

With regard to this clonotype: A read error may explain this, as a much larger clone is one base away. The V call is TRBV24-1, the J call TRBJ1-2; no clear D gene. The CDR3 extends over 15 amino acids. Looked up from germline, CDR1 is KGHDR and CDR2 is SFDVKD. Trimming shortened V by 3 bases and J by 8 bases, and 18 bases separated the two germline ends. DNA for the CDR3: TGTGCCACCAGTGATCCTCACGACCCCGGTGGGGGCTACACCTTC. This sequence encodes CATSDPHDPGGGYTF.

Ten or more counts support this clonotype. The V gene is TRBV28, the J gene TRBJ1-2, with a tentative D call TRBD1 (5 bases). The length of the CDR3 is 14 residues. The ends were cut back, 6 bases at V and 4 bases at J, with 15 bases in the middle. Looked up from germline, CDR1 is MDHEN and CDR2 is SYDVKM. CDR3: CASRYSGRLYGYTF. The CDR3 region has the DNA TGTGCCAGCAGGTACTCGGGACGGCTCTATGGCTACACCTTC.

About this clonotype itself: Being one base from a much bigger clone, this may be a read error. The V gene is TRBV29-1, the J gene TRBJ1-2; a possible D gene is TRBD1 (6 bases). V shed 6 bases and J shed 6 bases, with 20 bases lying between them. CDR1 is SQVTM and CDR2 is ANQGSEA in the germline V gene. The CDR3 has 14 residues. The DNA for the CDR3 is TGCAGCGTCCCTCTGACAGGTGGCGGGGATGGCTACACCTTC. It translates to CSVPLTGGGDGYTF.